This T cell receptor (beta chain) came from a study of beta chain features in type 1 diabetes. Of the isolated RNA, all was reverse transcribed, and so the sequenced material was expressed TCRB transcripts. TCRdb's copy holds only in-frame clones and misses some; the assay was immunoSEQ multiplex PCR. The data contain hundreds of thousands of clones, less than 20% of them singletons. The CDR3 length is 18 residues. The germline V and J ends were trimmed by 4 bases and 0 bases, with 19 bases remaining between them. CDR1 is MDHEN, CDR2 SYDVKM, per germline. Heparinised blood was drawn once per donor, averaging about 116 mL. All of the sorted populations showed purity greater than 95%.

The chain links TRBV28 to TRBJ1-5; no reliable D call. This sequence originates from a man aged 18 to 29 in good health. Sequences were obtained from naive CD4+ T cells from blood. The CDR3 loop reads CASSYGGSRAYSNQPQHF. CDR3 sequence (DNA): TGTGCCAGCAGTTACGGAGGATCCCGGGCCTATAGCAATCAGCCCCAGCATTTT.